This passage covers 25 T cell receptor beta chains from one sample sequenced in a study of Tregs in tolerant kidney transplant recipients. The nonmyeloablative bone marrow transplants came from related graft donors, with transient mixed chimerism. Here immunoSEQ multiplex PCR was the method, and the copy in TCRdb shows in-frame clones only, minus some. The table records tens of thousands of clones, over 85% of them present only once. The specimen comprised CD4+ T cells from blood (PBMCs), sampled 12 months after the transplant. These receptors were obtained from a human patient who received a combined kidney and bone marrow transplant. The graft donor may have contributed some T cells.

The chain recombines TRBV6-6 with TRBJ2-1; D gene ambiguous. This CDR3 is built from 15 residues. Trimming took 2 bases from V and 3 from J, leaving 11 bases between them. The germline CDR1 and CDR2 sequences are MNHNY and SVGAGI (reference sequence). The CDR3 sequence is CASSYHASNYNEQFF. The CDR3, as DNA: TGTGCCAGCAGTTACCACGCTAGTAACTACAATGAGCAGTTCTTC.

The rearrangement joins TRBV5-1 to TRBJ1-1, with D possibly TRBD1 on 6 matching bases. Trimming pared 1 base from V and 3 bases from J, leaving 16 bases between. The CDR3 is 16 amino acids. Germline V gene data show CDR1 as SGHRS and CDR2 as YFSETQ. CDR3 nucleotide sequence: TGCGCCAGCAGCTTGCAAACAGGGCGTAGGGACACTGAAGCTTTCTTT. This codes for CASSLQTGRRDTEAFF.

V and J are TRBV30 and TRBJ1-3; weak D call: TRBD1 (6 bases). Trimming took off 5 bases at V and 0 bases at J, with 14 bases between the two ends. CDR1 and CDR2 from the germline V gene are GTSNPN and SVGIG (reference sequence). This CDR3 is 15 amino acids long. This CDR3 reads CAWAIGGYSGNTIYF. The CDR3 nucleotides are TGTGCCTGGGCCATTGGGGGCTACTCTGGAAACACCATATATTTT.

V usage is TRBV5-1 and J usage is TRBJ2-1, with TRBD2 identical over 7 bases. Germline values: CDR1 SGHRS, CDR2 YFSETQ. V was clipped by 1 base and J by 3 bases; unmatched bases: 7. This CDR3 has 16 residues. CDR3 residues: CASSLSVRTSYNEQFF. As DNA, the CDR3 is TGCGCCAGCAGCTTGTCGGTTCGGACTAGCTACAATGAGCAGTTCTTC. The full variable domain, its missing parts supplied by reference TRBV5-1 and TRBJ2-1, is KAGVTQTPRYLIKTRGQQVTLSCSPISGHRSVSWYQQTPGQGLQFLFEYFSETQRNKGNFPGRFSGRQFSNSRSEMNVSTLELGDSALYLCASSLSVRTSYNEQFFGPGTRLTVL.

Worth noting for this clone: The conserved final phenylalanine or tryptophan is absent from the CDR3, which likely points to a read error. DNA of the CDR3: TGTGCCAGCAGCTTAGAAGGGGTTGTCTACTATGGCTACACCCTC. Translated: CASSLEGVVYYGYTL. The rearrangement joins TRBV7-2 to TRBJ1-2; maybe TRBD1 (5 bases). The CDR3 spans 15 residues. With 1 base removed from V and 3 bases from J, the gap between germline ends came to 12 bases. Germline V CDR1 and CDR2: SGHTA, FQGNSA.

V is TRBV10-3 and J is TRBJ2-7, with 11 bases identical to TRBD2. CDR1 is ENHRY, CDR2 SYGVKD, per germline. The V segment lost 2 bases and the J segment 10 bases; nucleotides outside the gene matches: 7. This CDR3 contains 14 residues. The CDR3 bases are TGTGCCATCAGTGAGGGGGGACTAGCGGTCGGACAGTACTTC. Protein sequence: CAISEGGLAVGQYF.

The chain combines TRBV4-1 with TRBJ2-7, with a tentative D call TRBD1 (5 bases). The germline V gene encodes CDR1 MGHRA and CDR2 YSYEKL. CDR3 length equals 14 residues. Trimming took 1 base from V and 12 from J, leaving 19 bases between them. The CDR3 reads CASSQGSVTLRVYF. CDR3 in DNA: TGCGCCAGCAGCCAAGGTTCAGTCACCCTCAGGGTGTACTTC.

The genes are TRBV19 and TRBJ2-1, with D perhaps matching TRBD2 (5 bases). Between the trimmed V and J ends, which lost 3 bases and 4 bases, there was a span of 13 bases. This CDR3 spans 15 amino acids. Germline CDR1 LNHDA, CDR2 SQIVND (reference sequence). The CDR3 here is CASSITRTSYNEQFF. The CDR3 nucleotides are TGTGCCAGTAGTATTACCCGTACTAGTTACAATGAGCAGTTCTTC.

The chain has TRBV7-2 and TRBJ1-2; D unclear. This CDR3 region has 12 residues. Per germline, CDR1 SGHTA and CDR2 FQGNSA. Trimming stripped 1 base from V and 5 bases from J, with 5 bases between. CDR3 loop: CASSLVPYGYTF. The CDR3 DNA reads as TGTGCCAGCAGCTTAGTCCCGTATGGCTACACCTTC. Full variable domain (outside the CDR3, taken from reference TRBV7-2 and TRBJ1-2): GAGVSQSPSNKVTEKGKDVELRCDPISGHTALYWYRQSLGQGLEFLIYFQGNSAPDKSGLPSDRFSAERTGGSVSTLTIQRTQQEDSAVYLCASSLVPYGYTFGSGTRLTVV.

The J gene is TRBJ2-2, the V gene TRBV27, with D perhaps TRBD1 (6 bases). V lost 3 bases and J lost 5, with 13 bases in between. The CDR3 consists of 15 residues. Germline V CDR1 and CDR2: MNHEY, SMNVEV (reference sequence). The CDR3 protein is CASSFRGENTGELFF. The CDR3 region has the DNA TGTGCCAGCAGTTTCAGGGGTGAAAATACCGGGGAGCTGTTTTTT.

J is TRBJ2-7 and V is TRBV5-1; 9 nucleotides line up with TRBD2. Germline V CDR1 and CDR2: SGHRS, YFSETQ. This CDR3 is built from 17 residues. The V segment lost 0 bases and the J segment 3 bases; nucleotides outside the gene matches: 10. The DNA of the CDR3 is TGCGCCAGCAGCTTGGCTAGCGGGGTAGGCTATTTCTACGAGCAGTACTTC. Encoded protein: CASSLASGVGYFYEQYF.

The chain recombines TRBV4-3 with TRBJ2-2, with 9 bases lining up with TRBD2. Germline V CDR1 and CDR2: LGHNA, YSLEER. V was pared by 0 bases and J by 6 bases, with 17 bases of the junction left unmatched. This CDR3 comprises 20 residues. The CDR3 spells CASSQEQSGRVAGVSGELFF. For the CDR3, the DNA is TGCGCCAGCAGCCAAGAGCAAAGTGGTAGAGTAGCGGGAGTTTCCGGGGAGCTGTTTTTT.

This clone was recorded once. The CDR3 DNA follows: TGTGCCAGCAGCTTAGTAGGAGGGGGCACAGATACGCAGTATTTT. Translation gives CASSLVGGGTDTQYF. The gene calls are TRBV7-3 and TRBJ2-3, with a tentative D call TRBD2 (6 bases). This CDR3 comprises 15 residues. CDR1 is SGHTA, CDR2 FQGTGA, per germline. The V gene lost 2 bases and the J gene lost 1 base, with 10 bases spanning the gap. Drawing the rest from reference TRBV7-3 and TRBJ2-3, the complete variable domain is GAGVSQTPSNKVTEKGKYVELRCDPISGHTALYWYRQSLGQGPEFLIYFQGTGAADDSGLPNDRFFAVRPEGSVSTLKIQRTERGDSAVYLCASSLVGGGTDTQYFGPGTRLTVL.

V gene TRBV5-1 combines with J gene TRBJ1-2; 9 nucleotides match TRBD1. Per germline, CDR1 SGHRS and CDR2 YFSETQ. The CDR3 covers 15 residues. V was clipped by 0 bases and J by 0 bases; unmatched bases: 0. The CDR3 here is CASSLGTGANYGYTF. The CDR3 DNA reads TGCGCCAGCAGCTTGGGGACAGGGGCTAACTATGGCTACACCTTC. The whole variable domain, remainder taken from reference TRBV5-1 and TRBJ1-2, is KAGVTQTPRYLIKTRGQQVTLSCSPISGHRSVSWYQQTPGQGLQFLFEYFSETQRNKGNFPGRFSGRQFSNSRSEMNVSTLELGDSALYLCASSLGTGANYGYTFGSGTRLTVV.

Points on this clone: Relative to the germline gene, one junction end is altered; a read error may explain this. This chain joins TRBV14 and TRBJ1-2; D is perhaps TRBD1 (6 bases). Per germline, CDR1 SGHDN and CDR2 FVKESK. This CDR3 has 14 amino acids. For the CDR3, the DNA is TGTACCAGCAGCCAAGCGGGACACCTCTATGGCTACACCTTC. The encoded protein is CTSSQAGHLYGYTF.

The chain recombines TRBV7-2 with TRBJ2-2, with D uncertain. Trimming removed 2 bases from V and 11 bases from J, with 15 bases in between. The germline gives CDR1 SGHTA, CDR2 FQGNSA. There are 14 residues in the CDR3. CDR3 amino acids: CASSLIVTSGELFF. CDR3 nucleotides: TGTGCCAGCAGCTTAATAGTGACATCTGGAGAGCTGTTTTTT.

CDR3 DNA: TGTGCCAGCAGTGGGGGGAATCCGAGGGGGACTGAAGCTTTCTTT. Amino acid sequence: CASSGGNPRGTEAFF. The J gene is TRBJ1-1, the V gene TRBV2, with D perhaps matching TRBD1 (6 bases). The CDR3 extends over 15 amino acids. The V end was cut by 4 bases, the J end by 5 bases, with 17 bases between. Per germline, CDR1 SNHLY and CDR2 FYNNEI.

In DNA form, the CDR3 reads TGTGCCAGCAGCTTAGGCGGGGGCAACACCGGGGAGCTGTTTTTT. The encoded protein is CASSLGGGNTGELFF. V is TRBV11-3 and J is TRBJ2-2; a possible D gene is TRBD2 (7 bases). The V gene's germline CDR1 is SGHNT and CDR2 YENEEA. The CDR3 runs 15 residues. Trimming pared 1 base from V and 2 bases from J, leaving 8 bases between.

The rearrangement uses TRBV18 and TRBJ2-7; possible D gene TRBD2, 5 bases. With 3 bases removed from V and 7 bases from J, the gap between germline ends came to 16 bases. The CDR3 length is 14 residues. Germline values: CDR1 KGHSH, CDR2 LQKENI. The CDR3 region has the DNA TGTGCCAGCTCACCGTACCGGGGAGAGGAAGAGCAGTACTTC. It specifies CASSPYRGEEEQYF.

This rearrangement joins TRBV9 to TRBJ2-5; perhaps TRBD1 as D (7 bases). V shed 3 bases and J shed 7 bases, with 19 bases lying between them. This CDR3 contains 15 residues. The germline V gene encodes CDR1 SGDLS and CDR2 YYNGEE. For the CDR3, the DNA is TGTGCCAGCAGCGGGACGGGACTCCAGGGGGGGACCCAGTACTTC. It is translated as CASSGTGLQGGTQYF.

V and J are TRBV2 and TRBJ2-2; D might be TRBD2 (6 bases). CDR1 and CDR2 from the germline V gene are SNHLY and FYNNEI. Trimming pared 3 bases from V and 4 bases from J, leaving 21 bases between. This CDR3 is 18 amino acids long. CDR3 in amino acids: CASSDKRTTAPSTGELFF. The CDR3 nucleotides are TGTGCCAGCAGTGATAAACGGACTACCGCACCGTCCACCGGGGAGCTGTTTTTT.

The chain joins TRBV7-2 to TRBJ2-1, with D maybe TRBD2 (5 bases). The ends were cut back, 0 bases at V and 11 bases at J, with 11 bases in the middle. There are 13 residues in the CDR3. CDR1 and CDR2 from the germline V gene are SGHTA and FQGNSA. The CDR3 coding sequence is TGTGCCAGCAGCTTAGCGGAGGCAGTTAAGCAGTTCTTC. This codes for CASSLAEAVKQFF.

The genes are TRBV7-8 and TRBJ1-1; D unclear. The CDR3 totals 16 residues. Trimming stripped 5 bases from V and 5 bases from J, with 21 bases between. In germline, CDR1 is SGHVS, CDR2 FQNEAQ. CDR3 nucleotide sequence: TGTGCCAGCAGCCCCGAGTTCCATCGGAGGCGTACTGAAGCTTTCTTT. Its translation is CASSPEFHRRRTEAFF. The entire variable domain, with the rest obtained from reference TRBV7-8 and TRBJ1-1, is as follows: GAGVSQSPRYKVAKRGQDVALRCDPISGHVSLFWYQQALGQGPEFLTYFQNEAQLDKSGLPSDRFFAERPEGSVSTLKIQRTQQEDSAVYLCASSPEFHRRRTEAFFGQGTRLTVV.

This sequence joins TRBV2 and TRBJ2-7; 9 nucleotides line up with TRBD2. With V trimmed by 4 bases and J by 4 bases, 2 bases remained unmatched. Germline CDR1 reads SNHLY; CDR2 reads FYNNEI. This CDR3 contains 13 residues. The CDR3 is CASSGRGGYEQYF. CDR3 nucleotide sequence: TGTGCCAGCAGTGGGCGGGGGGGGTACGAGCAGTACTTC.

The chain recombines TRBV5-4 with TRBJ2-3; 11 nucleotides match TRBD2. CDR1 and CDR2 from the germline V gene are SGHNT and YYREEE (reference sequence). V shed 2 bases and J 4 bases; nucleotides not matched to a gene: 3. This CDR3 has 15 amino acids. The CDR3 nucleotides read TGTGCCAGCAGCTTTGGACTAGCGGGCCCAGATACGCAGTATTTT. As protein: CASSFGLAGPDTQYF.